This T cell receptor (beta chain) emerged from a study of blood T cell repertoires in COVID-19 (dated by TCRdb to between 2020 and 2021). Broadly, across the study: Samples from collaborators originated in the United States, Italy and Spain and spanned both the acute and convalescent phases of COVID-19. Samples came from the ongoing ImmuneRACE study (first 160 participants) plus 1,254 subjects from 6 global collaborators. Deeply sampled blood TCRbeta repertoires from subjects exposed to, actively infected with, or recovered from COVID-19 were included in the dataset. The repertoires were released in a freely available public database intended as a resource for research on the immune response to SARS-CoV-2. The sample metadata nearly always contained a de-identified subject ID, COVID-19 status, age in years and sex. The material from the prospective study consisted of cDNA or gDNA derived from T cells, B-cell-depleted T cells, or PBMCs. Where available, HLA class I and class II types were obtained from metadata supplied by the sample provider rather than from assay-based typing.

About this clone itself: Its antigen specificity is not known. Qualities for individual bases were not recorded, and no much larger clone is one base off.

Paper-wide results and their limitations: Clinical and demographic metadata were provided uncurated, with the amount varying by source and participant.

The immunoSEQ Assay, a bias-controlled multiplex PCR, was used to amplify TCRbeta CDR3 regions from genomic DNA. The authors processed their data as follows. Nucleated cell counts per sample were estimated from amplification of reference gene primers within the assay. Sequence reads were collapsed and filtered to measure the absolute abundance of every unique TCRbeta CDR3 rearrangement. For each sample, productive Simpson clonality was calculated as the square root of Simpson's diversity index across productive rearrangements. Imported from immuneACCESS, the table was reduced by TCRdb to in-frame sequences with V and J called. These copies leave out some clones; in studies compared against another copy, an unresolved V gene accounts for under half, and the cause of the remainder is not known. The V and J calls and clone size are taken from that table; D and trimming were inferred from the DNA. The sample contains about 240,000 clones, approximately 88% of them found a single time. Clones ranked in the top ten supply 2% to 3% of the sample.

Spanning cysteine to phenylalanine, the CDR3 consists of 17 amino acids. The only DNA kept is the CDR3, 51 bases in frame from the first base. V and J are truncated by 0 bases and 5 bases respectively, leaving an intervening sequence of 17 bases. The germline V gene sets CDR1 to MGHRA and CDR2 to YSYEKL. Participants in the prospective study were enrolled through a virtual design, were aged 18 to 89 years, and lived in some 24 United States geographic areas. To assign participants to cohorts, the prospective study relied on clinical history that participants themselves reported in a screening survey and a study questionnaire. Each participant in the prospective study had whole blood, serum and a nasopharyngeal or oropharyngeal swab collected by mobile phlebotomists. Participants in the prospective study had the option to provide additional blood draws and questionnaires over an approximately 2-month period. Before DNA extraction, prospective study blood samples were shipped either frozen or at room temperature.

Rearrangement joined TRBV4-1 to TRBJ2-1; the best D guess is TRBD1, with 6 bases matching. The sequencing input was PBMCs or T cells enriched from blood (not recorded which). This clonotype was sampled from a woman in her twenties or thirties with acute COVID-19. The encoded CDR3 is CASSQDTGTYVNNEQFF. The nucleotide sequence is given as TGCGCCAGCAGCCAAGATACCGGGACATACGTCAACAATGAGCAGTTCTTC.